The rows below give T cell receptor beta chains drawn from one sample of a study of T cells in localized non-small cell lung cancer. Produced via immunoSEQ multiplex PCR; TCRdb's table is partial and in-frame only. The data show about 22,000 clones, approximately 84% seen once. The sample here was peripheral blood, taken before any cancer treatment. The receptors stem from a man aged 35 to 69 with stage I lung adenocarcinoma. The CDR3 runs from the conserved cysteine through the conserved F or W. The order of the fields is D gene, J gene, clone size, V gene, CDR3 DNA, CDR3 protein. A D gene is named only where the DNA matches it firmly. Clone size, where shown, is once, few, many, or a class for clones that have expanded.

NA	TRBJ1-1	NA	TRBV11-1	TGTGCCAGCAGCTTATTGAGTGTTATGAACACTGAAGCTTTCTTT	CASSLLSVMNTEAFF
NA	TRBJ1-5	NA	TRBV12-5	TGTGCTAGATTTAATCAGCCCCAGCATTTT	CARFNQPQHF
TRBD2	TRBJ2-5	NA	TRBV5-6	TGTGCCAGCAGCCCCATTAGCGGGGCAGAGACCCAGTACTTC	CASSPISGAETQYF
TRBD1	TRBJ2-1	NA	TRBV5-1	TGCGCCAGCAGCGCAACGGACAGGGAGAACAATGAGCAGTTCTTC	CASSATDRENNEQFF
NA	TRBJ1-4	NA	TRBV5-1	TGCGCCAGCAGTAAGGGCCCAACTAATGAAAAACTGTTTTTT	CASSKGPTNEKLFF
NA	TRBJ2-2	NA	TRBV5-8	TGTGCCAGCAGCTGGGCGGGCTTTAACACCGGGGAGCTGTTTTTT	CASSWAGFNTGELFF
NA	TRBJ2-1	NA	TRBV5-4	TGTGCCAGCATCCCCGGGCAACAGGGTGGTGAGCAGTTCTTC	CASIPGQQGGEQFF
TRBD1	TRBJ2-6	NA	TRBV5-1	TGCGCCAGCGCCGGGACAGGCGGATCTGGGGCCAACGTCCTGACTTTC	CASAGTGGSGANVLTF
NA	TRBJ1-1	NA	TRBV7-8	TGTGCCAGCAGCTCAGAGACACACACTGAAGCTTTCTTT	CASSSETHTEAFF
NA	TRBJ2-5	once	TRBV7-7	TGTGCCAGCAGCGCTACCAGGAGAGGGGTCCAGTACTTC	CASSATRRGVQYF
TRBD1	TRBJ1-1	NA	TRBV7-2	TGTGCCAGCAGCTTAGCGACAGGGCGCTCTAGGGAGGCTTTCTTT	CASSLATGRSREAFF
TRBD2	TRBJ2-5	NA	TRBV5-1	TGCGCCAGCAGCCCCAGGACTAGCGGCGCCAAAGAGACCCAGTACTTC	CASSPRTSGAKETQYF
TRBD1	TRBJ1-3	NA	TRBV7-9	TGTGCCAGCGGCAGAATCGGACAGGAGAGAAACACCATATATTTT	CASGRIGQERNTIYF
NA	TRBJ2-7	few	TRBV5-4	TGTGCCAGCAGGGGCGGGGACGAGCAGTACTTC	CASRGGDEQYF
NA	TRBJ2-7	NA	TRBV2	TGTGCCAGCAAGCTGGCGGAGCCATCCTACGAGCAGTACTTC	CASKLAEPSYEQYF
NA	TRBJ2-7	NA	TRBV4-1	TGCGCCAGCAGCCCTTCGGGGATAGGGGCCACCTACGAGCAGTACTTC	CASSPSGIGATYEQYF
NA	TRBJ2-2	NA	TRBV27	TGTGCCAGCAGAGGGTCAGGGTTGGCCGGGGAGCTGTTTTTT	CASRGSGLAGELFF
TRBD1	TRBJ2-6	NA	TRBV19	TGTGCCAGTAACCAGGACAGGGGGCTTTCTGGGGCCAACGTCCTGACTTTC	CASNQDRGLSGANVLTF
NA	TRBJ1-1	NA	TRBV7-4	TGTGCCAGCGGCCTAGGCTCAAGGGTAGTGACGGCTGAAGCTTTCTTT	CASGLGSRVVTAEAFF
TRBD1	TRBJ2-7	NA	TRBV11-1	TGTGCCAGCAGCTTAGTGGGACAGGGTTCCTACGAGCAGTACTTC	CASSLVGQGSYEQYF
NA	TRBJ2-7	NA	TRBV14	TGTGCCAGCAGCCAGACACGCTCCTACGAGCAGTACTTC	CASSQTRSYEQYF
TRBD2	TRBJ2-5	once	TRBV5-1	TGCGCCAGCAGCTTGGCCCTAGCGGGAGGGATGGAGACCCAGTACTTC	CASSLALAGGMETQYF
NA	TRBJ1-6	NA	TRBV7-6	TGTGCCAGCCAGGGTGGGGGAGCATCACCCCTCCACTTT	CASQGGGASPLHF
TRBD1	TRBJ1-2	NA	TRBV28	TGTGCCAGCAGTTTATTGGGGAGGGGGCAAGACTATGGCTACACCTTC	CASSLLGRGQDYGYTF
TRBD1	TRBJ1-5	NA	TRBV5-5	TGTGCCAGCAGCTTCGGACAGGGGTTAGGTCAGCCCCAGCATTTT	CASSFGQGLGQPQHF
NA	TRBJ2-1	NA	TRBV5-1	TGCGCCAGCAGCTCCGACTTTTACAATGAGCAGTTCTTC	CASSSDFYNEQFF
TRBD2	TRBJ2-1	NA	TRBV6-4	TGTGCCAGCATTCCTGACGGGACTAGCGGGCCATTGGCAAACAATGAGCAGTTCTTC	CASIPDGTSGPLANNEQFF
NA	TRBJ1-5	NA	TRBV28	TGTGCCAGCAGTTTAAGCGGCAGCTTGGGGCAGCCCCAGCATTTT	CASSLSGSLGQPQHF
NA	TRBJ1-1	NA	TRBV5-1	TGCGCCAGCAGCCTCGGAGGCAACCAGGGGACTGAAGCTTTCTTT	CASSLGGNQGTEAFF
NA	TRBJ1-4	NA	TRBV28	TGTGCCAGCAGTTTTGGGGCGCAGGGAAATGAAAAACTGTTTTTT	CASSFGAQGNEKLFF
NA	TRBJ1-5	NA	TRBV6-1	TGTGCCAGCGCGCAGGGAAATAGCAATCAGCCCCAGCATTTT	CASAQGNSNQPQHF
NA	TRBJ2-3	once	TRBV9	TGTGCCAGCAGCGTATCCATCGGGGCTGACACAGATACGCAGTATTTT	CASSVSIGADTDTQYF
NA	TRBJ2-7	NA	TRBV4-2	TGTGCCAGCAGCCAGGACCTGTCGGCAGGAGGGGCTCAGTACTTC	CASSQDLSAGGAQYF
NA	TRBJ1-2	NA	TRBV15	TGTGCCACCAGCAGAGAGGGAGGCGGCTATGGCTACACCTTC	CATSREGGGYGYTF
NA	TRBJ1-1	NA	TRBV11-2	TGTGCCAGCAGCTTCTGGGAGGTCACTGAAGCTTTCTTT	CASSFWEVTEAFF
NA	TRBJ2-3	few	TRBV6-5	TGTGCCAGTCGCGTTCGGGGGAGCACAGATACGCAGTATTTT	CASRVRGSTDTQYF
TRBD1	TRBJ1-6	NA	TRBV15	TGTGCCACCAGCAGACCCCCCGGGACAGGGGATTCACCCCTCCACTTT	CATSRPPGTGDSPLHF
NA	TRBJ1-3	NA	TRBV6-5	TGTGCCAGCACGGACGGGAATGGAAACACCATATATTTT	CASTDGNGNTIYF
TRBD1	TRBJ2-1	NA	TRBV6-1	TGTGCCAGCATGATCGGACAGGTCTACAATGAGCAGTTCTTC	CASMIGQVYNEQFF
NA	TRBJ2-2	NA	TRBV9	TGTGCCAGCAGCGTATCCGGGGAGCTGTTTTTT	CASSVSGELFF
NA	TRBJ2-2	NA	TRBV11-2	TGTGCCAGCAGCTTCCTAAGGGGTCGCCGGGCCGGGGAGCTGTTTTTT	CASSFLRGRRAGELFF
NA	TRBJ2-1	NA	TRBV7-2	TGTGCCAGCAGCTTAGGGGCTAGTTCCAATGAGCAGTTCTTC	CASSLGASSNEQFF
TRBD2	TRBJ2-1	NA	TRBV19	TGTGCCAGTAGTATAGAAGGGGGACTAGCGGGAGGCAGCTCCTACAATGAGCAGTTCTTC	CASSIEGGLAGGSSYNEQFF
NA	TRBJ2-3	NA	TRBV18	TGTGCCAGCTCACCACAAGGACCTAGCACAGATACGCAGTATTTT	CASSPQGPSTDTQYF
NA	TRBJ1-5	NA	TRBV6-5	TGTGCCAGCAGTTACGGGTCAGGGGGCAATCAGCCCCAGCATTTT	CASSYGSGGNQPQHF
TRBD2	TRBJ2-5	NA	TRBV5-4	TGTGCCAGCAGCTTGGGGCTAGCGGGAGTGGGGCAGGAGACCCAGTACTTC	CASSLGLAGVGQETQYF
NA	TRBJ2-2	NA	TRBV27	TGTGCCAGCAGTTTCGGGAACACCGGGGAGCTGTTTTTT	CASSFGNTGELFF
NA	TRBJ2-3	NA	TRBV20-1	TGCAGTGGAAGTTCTGATACGCAGTATTTT	CSGSSDTQYF
NA	TRBJ2-1	NA	TRBV2	TGTGCCAGCAGGGGACTTTACAATGAGCAGTTCTTC	CASRGLYNEQFF
NA	TRBJ1-2	NA	TRBV28	TGTGCCACCACCCTCCCCGCCCGAGGGGGGAATGGCTACACCTTC	CATTLPARGGNGYTF
TRBD2	TRBJ2-3	NA	TRBV5-1	TGCGCCAGCAGCTCCGGGACTAGCGGTCCAGATACGCAGTATTTT	CASSSGTSGPDTQYF
NA	TRBJ1-1	few	TRBV28	TGTGCCAGCTCACCCGGGGCGACAAAAGCTTTCTTT	CASSPGATKAFF
NA	TRBJ2-5	NA	TRBV5-4	TGTGCCAGCAAACCGGGATCCCAAGAGACCCAGTACTTC	CASKPGSQETQYF